The rows below give T cell receptor beta chains drawn from one sample of a study of T cells after yellow fever vaccination. TCRdb re-called the 5' RACE reads with MiXCR, one entry per CDR3 protein. Of over 250,000 distinct CDR3 sequences listed, about 4% are singletons. The sequences come from PBMCs, collected 5 days after the yellow fever booster vaccination. The receptors were gathered from a man aged 18 to 29 who received the YFV17D yellow fever vaccine. Both conserved end residues are part of each CDR3. Expanded clones are given a class, and other clones once, few, many or no size at all.

.,TRBV11-2,CASSYPTGGYTF
.,TRBV29-1,CSVGSRGRDGYTF
few,TRBV18,CASSPPPRLKKTGGSRVNTEAFF
many,TRBV2,CASRPDSYGYTF
.,TRBV20-1,CSARDRTGGEGYTF
.,TRBV4-3,CASSQEGVAGVFTGELFF
few,TRBV7-2,CASSLVWTQETQYF
few,TRBV6-5,CASNVGKETAFF
.,TRBV9,CASSRDRPTDTQYF
few,TRBV29-1,CSVSGGVRYNEQFF
few,TRBV6-5,CASSYSTGGRANEKLFF
few,TRBV7-9,CASSSPGTGSSYEAFF
few,TRBV12-3/TRBV12-4,CASSFSPGTSNTEAFF
few,TRBV7-2,CASSLRRGTYNEQFF
.,TRBV4-3,CASSFDSDGAEAFF
.,TRBV6-5,CASSDSREPQYF
few,TRBV6-5,CASSDRSYTDTQYF
.,TRBV12-3/TRBV12-4,CASSSTPGTVGTGELFF
many,TRBV20-1,CSVSPGQGTEAFF
.,TRBV5-1,CASFSDPGGYGYTF
few,TRBV7-2,CASSLMRGQETQYF
.,TRBV29-1,CSVETSENTGELFF
many,TRBV9,CASSVELRTDTQYF
.,TRBV7-9,CASSLAVLADSGANVLTF
many,TRBV24-1,CATSGPPSGTDTQYF
few,TRBV7-2,CASSPNQRDTQYF
.,TRBV27,CASSLNSGASGAFF
few,TRBV7-8,CASSLFTPPSSPLHF
.,TRBV5-6,CASSLGTEQETQYF
few,TRBV7-2,CASSLSFWGWENTEAFF
many,TRBV4-1,CAVRPADYMNTEAFF
few,TRBV6-5,CASSPREGAGGDNEQFF
many,TRBV5-1,CASSFGARNEKLFF
.,TRBV5-6,CASTDPEGPYGYTF
many,TRBV10-3,CAIARSANTGELFF
few,TRBV19,CASSNPGRQPQHF
few,TRBV7-3,CASSSISNNSPLHF
.,TRBV6-2/TRBV6-3,CASSYVNQETQYF
few,TRBV5-1,CASSLASGTSEKLFF
.,TRBV20-1,CSASNGGANTQYF
many,TRBV29-1,CSVRVGELFF
few,TRBV7-9,CASSFTGGPQPQHF
few,TRBV18,CASSPRTENEQYF
many,TRBV5-1,CASRAGTALYNEQFF
many,TRBV5-1,CASSPTDPPGNTIYF
.,TRBV10-3,CAISEWGNTEAFF
few,TRBV28,CASQREDYNEQFF
few,TRBV7-2,CASSPYALLPPYEQYF
.,TRBV12-3/TRBV12-4,CASRYLNTEAFF
.,TRBV5-1,CASGQGALTNTGELFF
many,TRBV10-2,CASSEYSTEAFF
many,TRBV21-1,CASPRSPGAAYGYTF
.,TRBV10-3,CAISGTSGASYNEQFF
few,TRBV4-1,CASSLPRGGMNTGELFF
many,TRBV7-9,CASSRDRSRETQYF
.,TRBV5-4,CASSFSGLNTDTQYF
few,TRBV28,CASSLEGGANTEAFF